Included here is one TCR beta chain sequence, with context. What it binds is unknown. The CDR3 sequence is 14 residues long. V was pared by 4 bases and J by 11 bases, with 11 bases of the junction left unmatched. CDR1 MGHRA and CDR2 YSYEKL come from the germline V gene. Researchers made TCR cDNA using 5'RACE template switching, and this step added a universal primer site and UMIs. TCRdb used MiXCR to reprocess the 5' RACE reads, holding one entry per CDR3 protein. The sample has about 300,000 distinct CDR3 sequences, approximately 4.2% seen once. This sample was taken from a study of T cells after yellow fever vaccination. Across the study: Researchers used SMART-Seq v4 Ultra Low Input to prepare fractions that had low cell numbers. Overall study results and limits: Post-booster repertoires again held most primary-vaccination clones (about 95% CD4, approximately 90% CD8). Peak timing came faster in the weaker secondary response, day 5 versus 15.

The source of this sequence is a man aged 18 to 30 who received the YFV17D yellow fever vaccine. V is TRBV4-1 and J is TRBJ2-1; TRBD2 matches 7 bases. The sequencing used PBMCs, collected 5 days after the yellow fever booster vaccination. CDR3 sequence reads: CASSPTSSGHQQFF. The CDR3 region has the DNA TGCGCCAGCAGCCCTACAAGTAGCGGGCACCAGCAGTTCTTC.